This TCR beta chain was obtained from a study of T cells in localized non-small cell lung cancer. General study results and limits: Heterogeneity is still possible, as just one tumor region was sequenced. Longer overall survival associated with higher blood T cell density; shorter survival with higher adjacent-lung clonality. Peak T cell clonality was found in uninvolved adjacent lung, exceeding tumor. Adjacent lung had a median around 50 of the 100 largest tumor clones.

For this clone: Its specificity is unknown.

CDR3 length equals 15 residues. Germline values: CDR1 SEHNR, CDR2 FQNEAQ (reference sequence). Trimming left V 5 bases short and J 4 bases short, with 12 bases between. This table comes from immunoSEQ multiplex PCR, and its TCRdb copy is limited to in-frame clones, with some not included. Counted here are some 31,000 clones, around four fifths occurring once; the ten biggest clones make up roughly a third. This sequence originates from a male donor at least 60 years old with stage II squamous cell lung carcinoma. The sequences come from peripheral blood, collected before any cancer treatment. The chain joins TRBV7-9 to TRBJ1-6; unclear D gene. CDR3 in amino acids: CASSPWTQYNSPLHF. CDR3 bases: TGTGCCAGCAGCCCGTGGACCCAGTATAATTCACCCCTCCACTTT.